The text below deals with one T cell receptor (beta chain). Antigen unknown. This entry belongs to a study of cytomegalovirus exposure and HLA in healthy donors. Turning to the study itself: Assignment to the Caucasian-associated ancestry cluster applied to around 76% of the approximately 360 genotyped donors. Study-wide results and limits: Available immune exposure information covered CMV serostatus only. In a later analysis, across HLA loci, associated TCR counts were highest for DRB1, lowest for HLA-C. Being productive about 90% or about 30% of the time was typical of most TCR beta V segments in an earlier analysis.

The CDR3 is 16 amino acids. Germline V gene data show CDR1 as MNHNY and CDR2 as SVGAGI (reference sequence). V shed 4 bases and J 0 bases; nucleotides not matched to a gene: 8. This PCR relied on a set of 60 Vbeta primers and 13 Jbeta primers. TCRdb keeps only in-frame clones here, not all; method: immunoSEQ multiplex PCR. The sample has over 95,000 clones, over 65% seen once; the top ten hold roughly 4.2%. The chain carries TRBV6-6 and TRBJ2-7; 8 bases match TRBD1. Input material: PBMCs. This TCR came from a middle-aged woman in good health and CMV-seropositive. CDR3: CASSFPRQGHSYEQYF. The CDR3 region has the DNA TGTGCCAGCAGTTTCCCAAGACAGGGGCACTCCTACGAGCAGTACTTC.